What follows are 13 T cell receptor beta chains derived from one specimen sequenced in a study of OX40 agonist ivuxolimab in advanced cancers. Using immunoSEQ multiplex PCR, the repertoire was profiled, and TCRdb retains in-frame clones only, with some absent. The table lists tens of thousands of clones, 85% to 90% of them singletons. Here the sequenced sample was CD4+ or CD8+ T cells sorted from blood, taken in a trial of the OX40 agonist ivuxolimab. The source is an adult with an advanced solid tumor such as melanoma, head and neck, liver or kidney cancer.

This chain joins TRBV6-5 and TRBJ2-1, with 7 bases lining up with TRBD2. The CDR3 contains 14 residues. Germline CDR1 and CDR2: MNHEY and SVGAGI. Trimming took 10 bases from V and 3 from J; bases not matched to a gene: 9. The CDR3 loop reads CATESRDYYNEQFF. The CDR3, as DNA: TGTGCCACCGAGAGCCGGGACTACTACAATGAGCAGTTCTTC.

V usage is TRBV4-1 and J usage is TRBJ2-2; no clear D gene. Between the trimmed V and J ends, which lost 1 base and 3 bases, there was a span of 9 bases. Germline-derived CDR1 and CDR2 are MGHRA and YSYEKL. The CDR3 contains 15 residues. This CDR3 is CASSQARTDTGELFF. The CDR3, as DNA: TGCGCCAGCAGCCAAGCCCGAACAGACACCGGGGAGCTGTTTTTT.

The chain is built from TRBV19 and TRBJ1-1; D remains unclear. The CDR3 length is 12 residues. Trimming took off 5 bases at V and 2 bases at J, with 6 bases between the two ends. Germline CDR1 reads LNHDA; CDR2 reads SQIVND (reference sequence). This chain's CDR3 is CASSARNTEAFF. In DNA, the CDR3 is TGTGCCAGTAGTGCGCGCAACACTGAAGCTTTCTTT.

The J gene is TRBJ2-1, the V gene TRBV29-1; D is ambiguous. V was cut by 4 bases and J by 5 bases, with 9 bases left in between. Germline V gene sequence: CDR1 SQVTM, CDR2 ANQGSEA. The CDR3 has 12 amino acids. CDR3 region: CSVAGYHNEQFF. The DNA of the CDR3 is TGCAGCGTTGCTGGGTACCACAATGAGCAGTTCTTC.

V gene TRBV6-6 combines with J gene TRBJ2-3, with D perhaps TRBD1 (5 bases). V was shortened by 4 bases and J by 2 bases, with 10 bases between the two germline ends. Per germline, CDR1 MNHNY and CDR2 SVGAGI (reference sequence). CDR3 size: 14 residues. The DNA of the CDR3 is TGTGCCAGCAGTTTGACAGTCGACACAGATACGCAGTATTTT. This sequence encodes CASSLTVDTDTQYF.

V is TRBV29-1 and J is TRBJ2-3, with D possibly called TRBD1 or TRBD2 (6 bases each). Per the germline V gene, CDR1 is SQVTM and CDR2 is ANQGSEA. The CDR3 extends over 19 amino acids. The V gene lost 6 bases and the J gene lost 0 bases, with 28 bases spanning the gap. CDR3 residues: CSVKGGPAGARLSTDTQYF. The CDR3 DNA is TGCAGCGTCAAAGGGGGGCCGGCAGGCGCCAGACTTAGCACAGATACGCAGTATTTT.

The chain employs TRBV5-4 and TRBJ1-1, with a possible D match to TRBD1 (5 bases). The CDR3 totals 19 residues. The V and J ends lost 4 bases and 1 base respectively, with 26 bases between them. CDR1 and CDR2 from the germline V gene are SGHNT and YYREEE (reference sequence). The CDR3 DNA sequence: TGTGCCAGCAGCCCAACCCCCACCGGGGACCCCGGGCCGAACACTGAAGCTTTCTTT. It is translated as CASSPTPTGDPGPNTEAFF.

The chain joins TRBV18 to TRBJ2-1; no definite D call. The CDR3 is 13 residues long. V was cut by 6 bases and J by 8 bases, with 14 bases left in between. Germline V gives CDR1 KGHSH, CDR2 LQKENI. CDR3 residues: CASSLPPWDEQFF. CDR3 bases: TGTGCCAGCTCCCTCCCCCCCTGGGATGAGCAGTTCTTC.

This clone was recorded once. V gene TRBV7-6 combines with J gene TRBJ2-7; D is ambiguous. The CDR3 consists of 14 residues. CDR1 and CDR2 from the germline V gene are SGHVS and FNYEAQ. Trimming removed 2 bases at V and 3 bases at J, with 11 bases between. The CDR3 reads CASSLSLGGYEQYF. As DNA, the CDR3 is TGTGCCAGCAGCTTAAGTCTCGGTGGCTACGAGCAGTACTTC.

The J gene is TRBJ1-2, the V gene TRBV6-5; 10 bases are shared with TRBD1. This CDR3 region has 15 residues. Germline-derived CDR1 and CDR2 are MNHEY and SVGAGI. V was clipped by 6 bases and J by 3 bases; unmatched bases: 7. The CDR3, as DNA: TGTGCCAGCAGGCCGGGGACAGGGGCTTACTATGGCTACACCTTC. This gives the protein CASRPGTGAYYGYTF.

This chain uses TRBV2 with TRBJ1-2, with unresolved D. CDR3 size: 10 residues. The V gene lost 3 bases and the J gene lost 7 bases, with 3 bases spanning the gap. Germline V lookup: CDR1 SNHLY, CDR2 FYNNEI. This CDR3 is CASSDGGYTF. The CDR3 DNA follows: TGTGCCAGCAGTGATGGTGGCTACACCTTC.

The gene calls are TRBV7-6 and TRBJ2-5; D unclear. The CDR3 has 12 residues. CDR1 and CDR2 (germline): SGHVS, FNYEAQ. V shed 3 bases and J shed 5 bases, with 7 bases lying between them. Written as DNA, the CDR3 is TGTGCCAGCAGCTTGTGGCGGGAGACCCAGTACTTC. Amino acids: CASSLWRETQYF.

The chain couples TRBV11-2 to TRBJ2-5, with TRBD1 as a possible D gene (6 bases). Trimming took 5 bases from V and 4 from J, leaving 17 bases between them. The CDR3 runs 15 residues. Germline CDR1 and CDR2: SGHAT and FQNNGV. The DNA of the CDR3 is TGTGCCAGCAGCCGGCAACAGGGCTGGGGAGAGACCCAGTACTTC. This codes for CASSRQQGWGETQYF.